This section outlines one TCR beta chain sequence together with its context. The CDR3 extends over 17 amino acids. J lost 2 bases, V lost 4 bases, and 15 bases had no gene match. Germline V gives CDR1 SGHKS, CDR2 YYEKEE (reference sequence). These data are taken from a study of OX40 agonist ivuxolimab in advanced cancers. As for the study in general: The drug used for patients, ivuxolimab, was an agonistic anti-OX40 (CD134) antibody.

Sequencing was performed with immunoSEQ multiplex PCR; in TCRdb, only in-frame clones are kept and a portion is missing. The data hold approximately 84,000 clones, with approximately 86% observed a single time. Specimen: CD4+ or CD8+ T cells sorted from blood, collected in a trial of the OX40 agonist ivuxolimab. The chain employs TRBV5-5 and TRBJ2-7, with 7 bases aligning to TRBD1. This receptor was identified in an adult with an advanced solid tumor such as melanoma, head and neck, liver or kidney cancer. The DNA for the CDR3 is TGTGCCAGCAGCCGTCCCGGGACAGCAAGTTTCACCTACGAGCAGTACTTC. Its translation: CASSRPGTASFTYEQYF.